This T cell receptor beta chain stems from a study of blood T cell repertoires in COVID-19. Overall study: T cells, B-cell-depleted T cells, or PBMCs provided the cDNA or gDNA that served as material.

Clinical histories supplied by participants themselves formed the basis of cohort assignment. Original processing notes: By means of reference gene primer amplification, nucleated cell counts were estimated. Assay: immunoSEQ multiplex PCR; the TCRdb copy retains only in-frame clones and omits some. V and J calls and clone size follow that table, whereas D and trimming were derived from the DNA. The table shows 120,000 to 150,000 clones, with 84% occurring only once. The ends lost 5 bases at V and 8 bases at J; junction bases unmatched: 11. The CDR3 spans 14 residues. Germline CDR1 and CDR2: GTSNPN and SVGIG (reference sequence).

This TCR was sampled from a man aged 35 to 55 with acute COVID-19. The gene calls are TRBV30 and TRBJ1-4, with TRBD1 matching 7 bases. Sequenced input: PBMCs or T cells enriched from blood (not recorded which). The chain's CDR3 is CAWGTTGDWEKLFF. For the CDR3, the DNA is TGTGCCTGGGGGACCACAGGGGATTGGGAAAAACTGTTTTTT.